One sample yielded the 16 T cell receptor beta chains listed below, sequenced in a study of T cells after yellow fever vaccination. TCRdb independently ran MiXCR on the 5' RACE reads; one entry per CDR3 protein. The sample carries some 100,000 distinct CDR3 sequences, 5.5% to 8% recorded once. This material consisted of CD4+ T cells sorted from PBMCs, taken roughly 47 days after the first yellow fever vaccination. The receptors here all came from a man between 18 and 29 years old who received the YFV17D yellow fever vaccine.

This clonotype was seen ten or more times. This chain uses TRBV29-1 with TRBJ2-1, with D uncertain. The CDR3 is 12 amino acids. V lost 4 bases and J 0 bases, leaving 4 bases between the germline ends. The germline gives CDR1 SQVTM, CDR2 ANQGSEA. The CDR3 DNA reads as TGCAGCGTTGGGCGCTCCTACAATGAGCAGTTCTTC. Its translation: CSVGRSYNEQFF.

This clonotype was recorded many times. The chain employs TRBV9 and TRBJ2-7, with 7 bases lining up with TRBD1. With 3 bases clipped from V and 2 bases from J, the junction kept 14 bases outside the gene matches. In germline, CDR1 is SGDLS, CDR2 YYNGEE. This CDR3 region has 17 residues. DNA for the CDR3: TGTGCCAGCAGCGGTCCTACCGGGACAGATCTTCCCTACGAGCAGTACTTC. It specifies CASSGPTGTDLPYEQYF.

A remark on this clonotype: A much larger clone sits a single nucleotide away, making a read error possible. This chain links TRBV5-6 with TRBJ1-4; unclear D gene. The CDR3 has 12 residues. Germline V CDR1 and CDR2: SGHDT, YYEEEE. Trimming took off 7 bases at V and 11 bases at J, with 15 bases between the two ends. CDR3 in DNA: TGTGCCAGCGGCCGGGGAGCTGATAAACTGTTTTTT. Its protein product is CASGRGADKLFF. The full variable domain, its missing parts supplied by reference TRBV5-6 and TRBJ1-4, is DAGVTQSPTHLIKTRGQQVTLRCSPKSGHDTVSWYQQALGQGPQFIFQYYEEEERQRGNFPDRFSGHQFPNYSSELNVNALLLGDSALYLCASGRGADKLFFGSGTQLSVL.

This clonotype was counted ten times or more. The V gene is TRBV5-1, the J gene TRBJ1-2, with TRBD1 as a possible D gene (5 bases). The germline V gene has CDR1 SGHRS and CDR2 YFSETQ. This CDR3 region has 15 residues. Trimming cost V 0 bases and J 5 bases, with 14 bases left between them. CDR3 nucleotides: TGCGCCAGCAGCTTGGCCTTGACAGCCGCTTATGGCTACACCTTC. The encoded protein is CASSLALTAAYGYTF.

The chain uses TRBV11-2 and TRBJ2-3; 9 positions agree with TRBD2. The CDR3 totals 15 residues. J gave up 2 bases and V 5 bases, and 5 bases lay outside the gene matches. Germline CDR1 SGHAT, CDR2 FQNNGV. In nucleotides, the CDR3 is TGTGCCAGCAGCCCGCGGGGACTAGCCACAGATACGCAGTATTTT. Amino acids: CASSPRGLATDTQYF.

There are many counts of this clonotype. The rearrangement links TRBV2 to TRBJ1-2; tentatively, D is TRBD1 (5 bases). Germline CDR1 and CDR2: SNHLY and FYNNEI. The V end was cut by 10 bases, the J end by 4 bases, with 19 bases between. This CDR3 has 14 residues. The CDR3 DNA reads as TGTGCCACCCGAGGGACGCCCTCTTCCTATGGCTACACCTTC. As protein: CATRGTPSSYGYTF.

This clonotype was counted at least ten times. The chain couples TRBV7-9 to TRBJ2-5; TRBD1 might be the D (7 bases). Looked up from germline, CDR1 is SEHNR and CDR2 is FQNEAQ (reference sequence). V was trimmed by 2 bases and J by 5 bases, leaving 15 bases between them. The CDR3 has 15 amino acids. Here the CDR3 reads CASSLTTGSGETQYF. CDR3 DNA: TGTGCCAGCAGCTTAACGACAGGGAGCGGGGAGACCCAGTACTTC.

This clonotype was observed at least ten times. V gene TRBV15 combines with J gene TRBJ1-1; D ambiguous. Germline assignment: CDR1 LNHNV and CDR2 YYDKDF (reference sequence). V was shortened by 2 bases and J by 13 bases, with 17 bases between the two germline ends. The length of the CDR3 is 13 residues. The DNA of the CDR3 is TGTGCCACCAGCAGACGAGGAACGCCTGACGTTTTCTTT. It specifies CATSRRGTPDVFF.

This clonotype was found many times. V is TRBV4-3 and J is TRBJ1-4, with TRBD1 identical over 7 bases. The CDR3 has 17 residues. Germline trimming cut 1 base from V and 7 bases from J; bases unmatched to any gene: 12. From germline, CDR1 is LGHNA and CDR2 YSLEER. CDR3 residues: CASSQGATGASSEKLFF. CDR3 coding DNA: TGCGCCAGCAGCCAAGGCGCAACAGGGGCCAGTAGTGAAAAACTGTTTTTT.

This clonotype was observed many times. The chain uses TRBV3-1 and TRBJ1-5; TRBD1 is a possible D gene (5 bases). The V gene lost 4 bases and the J gene lost 2 bases, with 15 bases spanning the gap. The CDR3 runs to 16 residues. Germline CDR1 is LGHDT and CDR2 is YNNKEL (reference sequence). The chain's CDR3 is CASSRSLTGGNQPQHF. The CDR3, as DNA: TGTGCCAGCAGCCGCTCCCTCACGGGGGGCAATCAGCCCCAGCATTTT.

This chain connects TRBV18 to TRBJ1-1, with 8 bases lining up with TRBD1. CDR1 KGHSH and CDR2 LQKENI come from the germline V gene. The CDR3 covers 14 residues. After removal of 6 bases from V and 4 bases from J, the junction contained 7 bases not matched to a gene. CDR3 residues: CASSPITGGTEAFF. CDR3 nucleotide sequence: TGTGCCAGCTCTCCTATTACAGGGGGCACTGAAGCTTTCTTT. The full variable domain, rest sourced from reference TRBV18 and TRBJ1-1, is NAGVMQNPRHLVRRRGQEARLRCSPMKGHSHVYWYRQLPEEGLKFMVYLQKENIIDESGMPKERFSAEFPKEGPSILRIQQVVRGDSAAYFCASSPITGGTEAFFGQGTRLTVV.

This clonotype has at least ten counts. V usage is TRBV7-2 and J usage is TRBJ1-6, with 7 bases that match TRBD1. CDR3 length equals 13 residues. Germline V gene data show CDR1 as SGHTA and CDR2 as FQGNSA. V was pared by 5 bases and J by 10 bases, with 5 bases of the junction left unmatched. CDR3 residues: CASSQNRGSPLHF. The CDR3, as DNA: TGTGCCAGCAGCCAGAACAGGGGATCACCCCTCCACTTT.

This clonotype was counted at least ten times. The rearrangement links TRBV7-2 to TRBJ2-3; TRBD1 matches at 12 bases. Germline V gives CDR1 SGHTA, CDR2 FQGNSA. The trim removed 0 bases at V and 2 bases at J, leaving 3 bases unmatched. This CDR3 spans 17 amino acids. The CDR3 region has the DNA TGTGCCAGCAGCTTAGCGGGACAGGGGGCAGACACAGATACGCAGTATTTT. This encodes CASSLAGQGADTDTQYF.

The chain employs TRBV18 and TRBJ2-7; the match to TRBD2 covers 12 bases. V lost 6 bases and J lost 1; bases outside the gene matches: 4. CDR1 and CDR2 from the germline V gene are KGHSH and LQKENI. The CDR3 spans 15 residues. This CDR3 reads CASSRTSGASYEQYF. CDR3 bases: TGTGCCAGCTCCCGGACTAGCGGGGCATCCTACGAGCAGTACTTC.

This clonotype was picked up many times. The J gene is TRBJ2-2, the V gene TRBV2; D is unclear. The germline V and J ends were trimmed by 7 bases and 0 bases, with 9 bases remaining between them. The CDR3 contains 14 residues. Germline assignment: CDR1 SNHLY and CDR2 FYNNEI. CDR3 loop: CASINGPNTGELFF. CDR3 DNA: TGTGCCAGCATCAATGGTCCGAACACCGGGGAGCTGTTTTTT. Full variable domain (outside the CDR3, taken from reference TRBV2 and TRBJ2-2): EPEVTQTPSHQVTQMGQEVILRCVPISNHLYFYWYRQILGQKVEFLVSFYNNEISEKSEIFDDQFSVERPDGSNFTLKIRSTKLEDSAMYFCASINGPNTGELFFGEGSRLTVL.

The count of this clonotype is one. A much bigger clone sits one base away, suggesting this may be a read error. The chain is built from TRBV20-1 and TRBJ2-1, with a possible D match to TRBD2 (6 bases). This CDR3 has 14 amino acids. The germline V gene has CDR1 DFQATT and CDR2 SNEGSKA (reference sequence). Trimming shortened V by 6 bases and J by 2 bases, and 14 bases separated the two germline ends. This chain's CDR3 is CSAPDPGAYNEQFF. DNA for the CDR3: TGCAGTGCCCCCGATCCGGGGGCCTACAATGAGCAGTTCTTC.